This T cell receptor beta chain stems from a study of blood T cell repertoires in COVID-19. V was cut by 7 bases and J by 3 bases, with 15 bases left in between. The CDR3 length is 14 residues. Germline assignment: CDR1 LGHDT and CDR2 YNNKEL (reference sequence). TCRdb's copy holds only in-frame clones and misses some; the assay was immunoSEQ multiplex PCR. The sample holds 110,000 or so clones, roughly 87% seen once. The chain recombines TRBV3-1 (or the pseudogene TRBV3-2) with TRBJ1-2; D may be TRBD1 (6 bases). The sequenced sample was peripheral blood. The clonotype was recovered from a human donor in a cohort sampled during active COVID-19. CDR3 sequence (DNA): TGTGCCAGCACCCGTCAGGGGAACTACTATGGCTACACCTTC. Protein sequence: CASTRQGNYYGYTF.